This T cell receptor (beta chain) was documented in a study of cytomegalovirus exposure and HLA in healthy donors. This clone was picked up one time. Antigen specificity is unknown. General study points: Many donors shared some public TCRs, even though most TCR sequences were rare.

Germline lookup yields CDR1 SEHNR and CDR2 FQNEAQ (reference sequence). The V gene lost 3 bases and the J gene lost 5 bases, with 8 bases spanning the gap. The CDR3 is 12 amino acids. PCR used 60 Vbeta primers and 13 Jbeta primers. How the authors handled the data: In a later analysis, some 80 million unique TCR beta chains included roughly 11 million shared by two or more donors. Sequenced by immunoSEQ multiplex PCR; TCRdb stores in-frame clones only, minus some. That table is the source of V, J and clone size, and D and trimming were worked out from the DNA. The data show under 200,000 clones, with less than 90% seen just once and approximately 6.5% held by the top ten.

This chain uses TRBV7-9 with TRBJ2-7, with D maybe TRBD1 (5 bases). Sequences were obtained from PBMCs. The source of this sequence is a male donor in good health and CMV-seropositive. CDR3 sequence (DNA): TGTGCCAGCAGCTTCGCGACAGACGAGCAGTACTTC. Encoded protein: CASSFATDEQYF.